A single sample is the source of the 20 T cell receptor beta chains below, sequenced in a study of regulatory T cells in long-lasting Graves disease. Regarding time point: newly diagnosed GD, antithyroid drugs for less than 3 months. PBMCs provided the RNA from which the TCR library was made. Relying on iRepertoire HTBI primers and Arm-PCR of CDR3 regions, the team built TCR beta libraries. TCRdb ran MiXCR on the multiplex PCR reads and lists one entry per CDR3 protein. The table shows 200,000 to 250,000 distinct CDR3 sequences, with roughly 19% occurring only once. The same sample was also used in a study of T cells in Graves' hyperthyroidism and ophthalmopathy.

The sequencing here drew on peripheral blood mononuclear cells (PBMCs), taken at new diagnosis, from a patient treated with antithyroid drugs. These receptors originate from a woman aged 25 to 39 with Graves disease.

This clonotype was counted a few times. The chain combines TRBV6-1 with TRBJ1-1; possibly TRBD1 for D (5 bases). Germline-derived CDR1 and CDR2 are MNHNS and SASEGT. V was clipped by 0 bases and J by 6 bases, with 11 bases between them. The CDR3 has 14 amino acids. Here the CDR3 DNA reads TGTGCCAGCAGTGAAGCCAGGGCGGGCTCTGAAGCTTTCTTT. This sequence encodes CASSEARAGSEAFF.

At least ten counts were recorded for this clonotype. The chain joins TRBV7-2 to TRBJ1-1; 7 positions match TRBD1. Germline V gene sequence: CDR1 SGHTA, CDR2 FQGNSA. The CDR3 totals 14 residues. V gave up 5 bases and J gave up 6 bases; unmatched junction bases: 9. CDR3 bases: TGTGCCAGCAGCCCTATCGACAGGGCACCTGAAGCTTTCTTT. This codes for CASSPIDRAPEAFF. The full variable domain, completed using reference TRBV7-2 and TRBJ1-1, is GAGVSQSPSNKVTEKGKDVELRCDPISGHTALYWYRQSLGQGLEFLIYFQGNSAPDKSGLPSDRFSAERTGGSVSTLTIQRTQQEDSAVYLCASSPIDRAPEAFFGQGTRLTVV.

In this sample, this clonotype turned up a few times. V usage is TRBV5-5 and J usage is TRBJ1-2, with 7 nucleotides matching TRBD1. Trimming removed 3 bases from V and 0 bases from J; junction bases left unmatched: 2. The CDR3 has 14 amino acids. Germline CDR1 and CDR2: SGHKS and YYEKEE (reference sequence). CDR3 DNA sequence: TGTGCCAGCAGCTCGGGACAGACTAACTATGGCTACACCTTC. Residues: CASSSGQTNYGYTF. The full variable domain, rest sourced from reference TRBV5-5 and TRBJ1-2, is DAGVTQSPTHLIKTRGQQVTLRCSPISGHKSVSWYQQVLGQGPQFIFQYYEKEERGRGNFPDRFSARQFPNYSSELNVNALLLGDSALYLCASSSGQTNYGYTFGSGTRLTVV.

This rearrangement joins TRBV2 to TRBJ1-2; D possibly corresponds to TRBD1 (5 bases). The CDR3 is 13 amino acids. The germline V and J ends were trimmed by 8 bases and 7 bases, with 17 bases remaining between them. Looked up from germline, CDR1 is SNHLY and CDR2 is FYNNEI. The CDR3 DNA sequence: TGTGCCAGCCAGGCAGGGCGAGAAGGTGGCTACACCTTC. This gives the protein CASQAGREGGYTF.

On this clonotype: A far more abundant clone sits one base away, making this likely a read error. The chain carries TRBV20-1 and TRBJ2-1; TRBD1 matches at 7 bases. The DNA end favors TRBJ2-5, so the J call may be wrong. The V gene's germline CDR1 is DFQATT and CDR2 SNEGSKA (reference sequence). The CDR3 consists of 14 residues. DNA of the CDR3: TGCAGTGCTAGAGATGGCCAGGGGGAGGAGACCCAGTACTTC. Its protein is CSARDGQGEETQYF.

The chain is built from TRBV6-4 and TRBJ2-3; D gene ambiguous. The germline gives CDR1 MRHNA, CDR2 SNTAGT. Trimming stripped 4 bases from V and 5 bases from J, with 10 bases between. The CDR3 is 13 residues long. CDR3 coding DNA: TGTGCCAGCAGTGCCGAATTAGGAGATACGCAGTATTTT. Amino acid sequence: CASSAELGDTQYF.

This clonotype came up many times. The rearrangement joins TRBV20-1 to TRBJ2-3, with D perhaps given as TRBD1 or TRBD2 (5 bases each). The CDR3 has 15 residues. The V and J ends lost 6 bases and 2 bases respectively, with 18 bases between them. Germline lookup yields CDR1 DFQATT and CDR2 SNEGSKA (reference sequence). This CDR3 reads CSARSPSGPTDTQYF. DNA of the CDR3: TGCAGTGCGCGGAGCCCCTCGGGACCCACAGATACGCAGTATTTT.

This clonotype was detected ten times or more. The rearrangement links TRBV2 to TRBJ2-5, with D possibly TRBD1 on 6 matching bases. CDR1 SNHLY and CDR2 FYNNEI come from the germline V gene. With 5 bases removed from V and 2 bases from J, the gap between germline ends came to 15 bases. This CDR3 has 15 amino acids. In nucleotides, the CDR3 is TGTGCCAGCAGTCGCACCGGGACATTACAAGAGACCCAGTACTTC. Its translation: CASSRTGTLQETQYF.

This clonotype was observed at least ten times. The chain employs TRBV19 and TRBJ2-1; TRBD2 aligns across 12 bases. The J segment lost 6 bases and the V segment lost 7 bases, leaving 7 bases of the junction unmatched. Germline values: CDR1 LNHDA, CDR2 SQIVND (reference sequence). This CDR3 has 15 amino acids. CDR3 residues: CASIPSGGAFNEQFF. DNA of the CDR3: TGTGCCAGTATCCCTAGCGGGGGGGCCTTCAATGAGCAGTTCTTC. Together with reference TRBV19 and TRBJ2-1, the CDR3 gives the full variable domain: DGGITQSPKYLFRKEGQNVTLSCEQNLNHDAMYWYRQDPGQGLRLIYYSQIVNDFQKGDIAEGYSVSREKKESFPLTVTSAQKNPTAFYLCASIPSGGAFNEQFFGPGTRLTVL.

This clonotype was picked up many times. J is TRBJ1-1 and V is TRBV5-1, with 7 nucleotides matching TRBD1. Germline V gene lookup returns CDR1 SGHRS and CDR2 YFSETQ. The length of the CDR3 is 13 residues. The ends lost 0 bases at V and 7 bases at J; junction bases unmatched: 3. CDR3 in amino acids: CASSLDRGIEAFF. The CDR3 DNA sequence: TGCGCCAGCAGCTTGGACAGGGGTATTGAAGCTTTCTTT.

This clonotype was picked up many times. The V gene is TRBV28, the J gene TRBJ1-2; 9 bases line up with TRBD1. Germline CDR1 and CDR2: MDHEN and SYDVKM. The CDR3 sequence is 15 residues long. V dropped 5 bases and J dropped 4; count of bases not matched to a gene: 8. The CDR3 DNA is TGTGCCAGCAGTCCATCCGGGACAGGGATCTATGGCTACACCTTC. Amino acid sequence: CASSPSGTGIYGYTF.

As concerns this clonotype: Since a far larger clone is one base different, this is likely a read error. The J gene is TRBJ2-3, the V gene TRBV18, with unresolved D. Near its end, the DNA agrees better with TRBJ1-1, so the J call may be wrong. The length of the CDR3 is 15 residues. Per germline, CDR1 KGHSH and CDR2 LQKENI. The CDR3 protein is CASSRVQTPNTEAFF. In nucleotides, the CDR3 is TGTGCCAGCTCCCGGGTACAGACCCCGAACACTGAAGCTTTCTTT.

This clonotype was counted many times. J is TRBJ2-1 and V is TRBV6-7; maybe TRBD2 (5 bases). Being an ORF, TRBV6-7 has a function that is uncertain. This CDR3 region has 15 residues. V lost 7 bases, J lost 4 bases, and 17 bases lay in between. Here the CDR3 reads CASKKESGVYNEQFF. As DNA, the CDR3 is TGTGCCAGCAAAAAAGAAAGCGGAGTATACAATGAGCAGTTCTTC.

This clonotype was detected once. The junction differs from germline at one of its ends, possibly a read error. The chain joins TRBV20-1 to TRBJ1-4; the match to TRBD1 covers 7 bases. CDR3 length: 14 amino acids. Germline V gives CDR1 DFQATT, CDR2 SNEGSKA (reference sequence). The CDR3 sequence is CSARQGQGVENLSF. The CDR3 bases are TGCAGTGCGCGACAGGGTCAGGGGGTTGAAAATCTGTCTTTT.

Notes on this clonotype: A read error is the likely source, as a far larger clone sits one nucleotide away. The rearrangement uses TRBV11-2 and TRBJ1-4; perhaps TRBD1 as D (5 bases). The CDR3 is 14 residues long. The germline CDR1 and CDR2 sequences are SGHAT and FQNNGV. The V end lost 7 bases, the J end lost 5 bases, and 14 bases lay between the germline ends. Here the CDR3 DNA reads TGTGCCAGCAATACCGGGACGACAAATGAAAAACTGTTTTTT. Protein sequence: CASNTGTTNEKLFF.

This clonotype has a count of ten or more. V and J are TRBV6-1 and TRBJ1-4; D ambiguous. The V end lost 7 bases, the J end lost 1 base, and 13 bases lay between the germline ends. This CDR3 is built from 15 residues. Germline loops: CDR1 MNHNS, CDR2 SASEGT. The CDR3 DNA reads TGTGCCAGCATCGAGTTGCAGGAAACTAATGAAAAACTGTTTTTT. This encodes CASIELQETNEKLFF.

The rearrangement links TRBV11-2 to TRBJ2-5; D is perhaps TRBD2 (6 bases). This CDR3 has 16 amino acids. CDR1 SGHAT and CDR2 FQNNGV come from the germline V gene. V was trimmed by 6 bases and J by 7 bases, leaving 24 bases between them. The CDR3 loop reads CASSPRGSAIGGTQYF. As DNA, the CDR3 is TGTGCCAGCAGTCCCCGGGGGAGCGCGATTGGAGGGACCCAGTACTTC.

This clonotype occurred many times. The chain has TRBV18 and TRBJ1-2; a weak D match, TRBD1 (5 bases). The CDR3 runs 13 residues. Per germline, CDR1 KGHSH and CDR2 LQKENI. Trimming removed 3 bases from V and 7 bases from J, with 12 bases in between. CDR3 coding DNA: TGTGCCAGCTCACCCCAAGATGGGGCTGGCTACACCTTC. It encodes CASSPQDGAGYTF.

Many counts were recorded for this clonotype. J is TRBJ2-1 and V is TRBV28; D may be TRBD1 (5 bases). V was trimmed by 8 bases and J by 7 bases, leaving 12 bases between them. CDR1 MDHEN and CDR2 SYDVKM come from the germline V gene. This CDR3 contains 12 residues. CDR3 region: CASLQGRNEQFF. Written as DNA, the CDR3 is TGTGCCAGCTTGCAGGGTCGGAATGAGCAGTTCTTC.

V and J are TRBV13 and TRBJ2-1; 12 bases agree with TRBD2. The CDR3 totals 15 residues. V lost 1 base, J lost 8 bases, and 3 bases stayed unmatched. Germline values: CDR1 PRHDT, CDR2 FYEKMQ (reference sequence). The CDR3 region has the DNA TGTGCCAGCAGCTTAGAGTCTAGCGGGAGGGATGAGCAGTTCTTC. Translated: CASSLESSGRDEQFF.